The 21 T cell receptor beta chains below come from one sample, sequenced in a study of cytomegalovirus exposure and HLA in healthy donors. Produced via immunoSEQ multiplex PCR; TCRdb's table is partial and in-frame only. Of some 130,000 clones in the sample, 88% were seen once. The sample consisted of PBMCs. These receptors were collected from a woman aged 18-35 years in good health and CMV-seropositive.

The CDR3 protein is CASRGSGGATDTQYF. For the CDR3, the DNA is TGTGCCAGCAGGGGAAGCGGGGGGGCAACAGATACGCAGTATTTT. This chain joins TRBV6-1 and TRBJ2-3, with TRBD2 identical over 10 bases. The junction had 6 bases not matched to a gene; V was cut back by 6 bases and J by 3 bases. Germline V gives CDR1 MNHNS, CDR2 SASEGT. The CDR3 is 15 amino acids.

The gene calls are TRBV12-2 and TRBJ2-2; the D segment call TRBD2 is taken from the table without a DNA check. TRBV12-2 is recorded as a pseudogene. The CDR3 loop spans 16 amino acids. The CDR3 DNA reads as TGTGCAAGTCGCTTAAAGCGGGACTCTAACACCGGGGAGCTGTTTTTT. Protein sequence: CASRLKRDSNTGELFF.

V gene TRBV9 combines with J gene TRBJ2-5; no clear D gene. V was shortened by 0 bases and J by 7 bases, with 7 bases between the two germline ends. Germline V gives CDR1 SGDLS, CDR2 YYNGEE. The length of the CDR3 is 12 residues. The CDR3 reads CASSVDSRTQYF. CDR3 nucleotides: TGTGCCAGCAGCGTAGACAGTCGGACCCAGTACTTC.

The chain joins TRBV4-3 to TRBJ2-3, with TRBD2 matching 8 bases. Germline V CDR1 and CDR2: LGHNA, YSLEER. There are 18 residues in the CDR3. The V gene end was trimmed by 5 bases and the J gene end by 2 bases; junction bases not matched to a gene: 15. Here the CDR3 reads CASSFMGGTSGNTDTQYF. The CDR3 DNA reads TGCGCCAGCAGCTTCATGGGGGGAACTAGCGGAAACACAGATACGCAGTATTTT.

This clone appeared once. V gene TRBV6-6 combines with J gene TRBJ2-2, with D possibly being TRBD1 (6 bases). The CDR3 is 14 amino acids. The germline gives CDR1 MNHNY, CDR2 SVGAGI (reference sequence). V lost 6 bases and J lost 2, with 10 bases in between. The CDR3 coding sequence is TGTGCCAGCAGCCACAGGGAAAACACCGGGGAGCTGTTTTTT. It yields the protein CASSHRENTGELFF.

The chain combines TRBV6-1 with TRBJ1-2; 8 positions agree with TRBD1. The CDR3 loop spans 15 amino acids. V lost 5 bases, J lost 1 base, and 6 bases stayed unmatched. Germline assignment: CDR1 MNHNS and CDR2 SASEGT. Here the CDR3 DNA reads TGTGCCAGCAGTCTAGGACAGGGCGATAACTATGGCTACACCTTC. Translated: CASSLGQGDNYGYTF.

The chain recombines TRBV4-1 with TRBJ1-5, with D unclear. V lost 4 bases, J lost 9 bases, and 13 bases lay in between. Germline assignment: CDR1 MGHRA and CDR2 YSYEKL. The CDR3 extends over 13 amino acids. In DNA, the CDR3 is TGCGCCAGCAGCCGAGACGGGTATCGGCCCCAGCATTTT. It encodes CASSRDGYRPQHF.

The chain uses TRBV6-5 and TRBJ1-1; possible D gene TRBD1, 5 bases. Germline V lookup: CDR1 MNHEY, CDR2 SVGAGI. The CDR3 is made up of 13 amino acids. V gave up 6 bases and J gave up 3 bases, with 11 bases separating them. CDR3 bases: TGTGCCAGCAGACGGGAGGGGTACACTGAAGCTTTCTTT. This gives the protein CASRREGYTEAFF.

The CDR3 DNA reads as TGTGCCAGCAGCTCAGGACAGGGTTGGAACTATGGCTACACCTTC. Translating it yields CASSSGQGWNYGYTF. The V gene is TRBV5-6, the J gene TRBJ1-2, with 8 bases aligning to TRBD1. The CDR3 has 15 amino acids. The junction had 6 bases not matched to a gene; V was cut back by 3 bases and J by 2 bases. The germline V gene encodes CDR1 SGHDT and CDR2 YYEEEE. Full variable domain (remainder filled in from reference TRBV5-6 and TRBJ1-2): DAGVTQSPTHLIKTRGQQVTLRCSPKSGHDTVSWYQQALGQGPQFIFQYYEEEERQRGNFPDRFSGHQFPNYSSELNVNALLLGDSALYLCASSSGQGWNYGYTFGSGTRLTVV.

The rearrangement links TRBV9 to TRBJ2-5, with 10 nucleotides matching TRBD1. After removal of 5 bases from V and 2 bases from J, the junction contained 6 bases not matched to a gene. The length of the CDR3 is 15 residues. The germline V gene encodes CDR1 SGDLS and CDR2 YYNGEE. CDR3 nucleotides: TGTGCCAGCAGTTCGGGACAGGGGACACAAGAGACCCAGTACTTC. It codes for CASSSGQGTQETQYF.

The chain employs TRBV30 and TRBJ2-1; possible D gene TRBD2, 6 bases. Germline lookup yields CDR1 GTSNPN and CDR2 SVGIG (reference sequence). The CDR3 runs 17 residues. Trimming took 0 bases from V and 0 from J, leaving 15 bases between them. The CDR3 DNA follows: TGTGCCTGGAGTGTACTAAGGGCGGGGAGCTCCTACAATGAGCAGTTCTTC. Its translation: CAWSVLRAGSSYNEQFF.

The V gene is TRBV7-8, the J gene TRBJ2-5; D may be TRBD1 (5 bases). V lost 3 bases and J lost 1, with 9 bases in between. Germline loops: CDR1 SGHVS, CDR2 FQNEAQ. This CDR3 comprises 14 residues. CDR3 coding DNA: TGTGCCAGCAGCTTCCGACAGTCCCAAGAGACCCAGTACTTC. Translating it yields CASSFRQSQETQYF.

V is TRBV7-2 and J is TRBJ1-1; D is uncertain. The CDR3 is 14 amino acids. V was trimmed by 5 bases and J by 5 bases, leaving 15 bases between them. Germline V gives CDR1 SGHTA, CDR2 FQGNSA. CDR3 region: CASSPRLVWTEAFF. CDR3 bases: TGTGCCAGCAGCCCCCGGTTGGTGTGGACTGAAGCTTTCTTT.

The chain links TRBV19 to TRBJ1-1, with D possibly being TRBD1 (6 bases). The CDR3 spans 13 residues. Germline lookup yields CDR1 LNHDA and CDR2 SQIVND (reference sequence). Trimming stripped 6 bases from V and 3 bases from J, with 11 bases between. CDR3 region: CASREQGYTEAFF. CDR3 bases: TGTGCCAGTAGGGAACAGGGATACACTGAAGCTTTCTTT.

The chain has TRBV6-6 and TRBJ2-1; no clear D. With 6 bases removed from V and 0 bases from J, the gap between germline ends came to 3 bases. This CDR3 region has 12 residues. Germline CDR1 reads MNHNY; CDR2 reads SVGAGI (reference sequence). The CDR3 DNA sequence: TGTGCCAGCAGCATCTCCTACAATGAGCAGTTCTTC. As protein: CASSISYNEQFF.

This chain joins TRBV19 and TRBJ2-7, with TRBD1 matching over 11 bases. The germline V gene encodes CDR1 LNHDA and CDR2 SQIVND (reference sequence). J lost 6 bases, V lost 5 bases, and 6 bases had no gene match. The CDR3 length is 14 residues. As DNA, the CDR3 is TGTGCCAGTAGTCCCGGACAGGGGGCCGTCGAGCAGTACTTC. Translated, it gives CASSPGQGAVEQYF.

The V and J genes are TRBV5-4 and TRBJ2-1; 7 bases agree with TRBD1. J was trimmed by 7 bases and V by 0 bases; bases with no gene match: 10. This CDR3 spans 16 amino acids. Per germline, CDR1 SGHNT and CDR2 YYREEE (reference sequence). Here the CDR3 reads CASSLAVGQSLNEQFF. In DNA form, the CDR3 reads TGTGCCAGCAGCTTGGCTGTGGGACAGAGCTTGAATGAGCAGTTCTTC.

This clone turned up a few times. The chain uses TRBV7-9 and TRBJ1-2; D is possibly TRBD1 (5 bases). Trimming removed 3 bases from V and 4 bases from J, with 9 bases in between. This CDR3 contains 13 residues. Germline V gene lookup returns CDR1 SEHNR and CDR2 FQNEAQ (reference sequence). The CDR3 protein is CASSFAQGYGYTF. Written as DNA, the CDR3 is TGTGCCAGCAGCTTCGCCCAGGGCTATGGCTACACCTTC. Looking up the rest from reference TRBV7-9 and TRBJ1-2 gives the full variable domain: DTGVSQNPRHKITKRGQNVTFRCDPISEHNRLYWYRQTLGQGPEFLTYFQNEAQLEKSRLLSDRFSAERPKGSFSTLEIQRTEQGDSAMYLCASSFAQGYGYTFGSGTRLTVV.

CDR3 in DNA: TGTGCTAGTGGTCCCACCAAGACAGGATCAAATCAGCCCCAGCATTTT. This gives the protein CASGPTKTGSNQPQHF. This rearrangement joins TRBV12-5 to TRBJ1-5, with a tentative D call TRBD1 (6 bases). The germline CDR1 and CDR2 sequences are LGHNT and FRNRAP. V was pared by 5 bases and J by 4 bases, with 18 bases between. There are 16 residues in the CDR3.

The CDR3 bases are TGTGCCAGCAGCTTATCCAGGGCTATCTACGAGCAGTACTTC. It codes for CASSLSRAIYEQYF. The rearrangement uses TRBV7-2 and TRBJ2-7; D possibly corresponds to TRBD1 (5 bases). Germline CDR1 and CDR2: SGHTA and FQGNSA. Trimming removed 2 bases at V and 3 bases at J, with 11 bases between. The CDR3 extends over 14 amino acids.

The V and J genes are TRBV7-9 and TRBJ1-6; tentative D call: TRBD1 (6 bases). Per germline, CDR1 SEHNR and CDR2 FQNEAQ (reference sequence). The V gene lost 5 bases and the J gene lost 8 bases, with 13 bases spanning the gap. The CDR3 spans 14 residues. CDR3 nucleotide sequence: TGTGCCAGCAGCCATATTGAGGGGGATTCACCCCTCCACTTT. Protein sequence: CASSHIEGDSPLHF.